This record concerns one TCR beta chain sequence. CDR1 is SQVTM and CDR2 is ANQGSEA in the germline V gene. Trimming pared 6 bases from V and 4 bases from J, leaving 18 bases between. The CDR3 covers 14 residues. The data are from a study of Ad26.COV2.S vaccination and SARS-CoV-2 variants. The protocol was immunoSEQ multiplex PCR, while the TCRdb copy is restricted to in-frame clones and leaves out a portion. The sample consists of around 350,000 clones, about 91% of them appearing once. The material was peripheral blood, obtained after recovery from COVID-19. V usage is TRBV29-1 and J usage is TRBJ1-2; D gene ambiguous. The sequence was collected from a human donor who had recovered from COVID-19. The CDR3 bases are TGCAGCGTACGAGACGGTGCGGGCGGCTATGGCTACACCTTC. Translation: CSVRDGAGGYGYTF.